These 8 T cell receptor beta chains were sequenced from one sample in a study of T cell responses to AZD1222 COVID-19 vaccine. The protocol was immunoSEQ multiplex PCR, while the TCRdb copy is restricted to in-frame clones and leaves out a portion. The sample carries 75,000 to 95,000 clones, 92% recorded once. The specimen was peripheral blood, collected on day 0 of MenACWY control vaccination. Receptors were obtained from an adult in good health.

The V and J genes are TRBV7-2 and TRBJ1-1; D is uncertain. Per the germline V gene, CDR1 is SGHTA and CDR2 is FQGNSA. V was cut by 1 base and J by 4 bases, with 10 bases left in between. CDR3 length equals 14 residues. For the CDR3, the DNA is TGTGCCAGCAGCTTAGTCAATTTCGGCACTGAAGCTTTCTTT. Its protein product is CASSLVNFGTEAFF.

The chain joins TRBV7-6 to TRBJ2-7; D may be TRBD1 or TRBD2 (5 bases each). This CDR3 has 17 residues. V was clipped by 3 bases and J by 2 bases, with 20 bases between them. Germline assignment: CDR1 SGHVS and CDR2 FNYEAQ. CDR3 bases: TGTGCCAGCAGCTTGGTAGGGCCCGGGACGGAAGCCTACGAGCAGTACTTC. It is translated as CASSLVGPGTEAYEQYF.

This sequence joins TRBV6-1 and TRBJ2-7; D is uncertain. In germline, CDR1 is MNHNS, CDR2 SASEGT. This CDR3 is 13 amino acids long. Trimming cost V 0 bases and J 4 bases, with 7 bases left between them. CDR3 sequence (DNA): TGTGCCAGCAGTGAAGCCTTGCGTTACGAGCAGTACTTC. This gives the protein CASSEALRYEQYF.

The rearrangement links TRBV7-2 to TRBJ1-6, with TRBD1 matching 8 bases. Trimming cost V 1 base and J 7 bases; bases outside gene matches: 3. The CDR3 loop spans 15 amino acids. Germline V gives CDR1 SGHTA, CDR2 FQGNSA. As DNA, the CDR3 is TGTGCCAGCAGCTTAGAAGGGACAGGAAATTCACCCCTCCACTTT. It codes for CASSLEGTGNSPLHF. Variable domain in full (rest from reference TRBV7-2 and TRBJ1-6): GAGVSQSPSNKVTEKGKDVELRCDPISGHTALYWYRQSLGQGLEFLIYFQGNSAPDKSGLPSDRFSAERTGGSVSTLTIQRTQQEDSAVYLCASSLEGTGNSPLHFGNGTRLTVT.

This chain connects TRBV9 to TRBJ2-1; the match to TRBD2 covers 11 bases. Germline values: CDR1 SGDLS, CDR2 YYNGEE. This CDR3 has 15 amino acids. V lost 2 bases and J lost 7; bases outside the gene matches: 5. The CDR3 DNA reads TGTGCCAGCAGCGTCGTAGCGGGGGGGCCAAATGAGCAGTTCTTC. Protein: CASSVVAGGPNEQFF.

CDR3 protein: CASTRTYEQYF. The CDR3 bases are TGTGCCAGCACGAGGACCTACGAGCAGTACTTC. The V and J genes are TRBV2 and TRBJ2-7; D remains unclear. The length of the CDR3 is 11 residues. In germline, CDR1 is SNHLY, CDR2 FYNNEI. The ends were cut back, 7 bases at V and 2 bases at J, with 6 bases in the middle.

V gene TRBV19 combines with J gene TRBJ2-2; the D gene could be TRBD1 or TRBD2 (5 bases each). This CDR3 comprises 16 residues. V was pared by 3 bases and J by 7 bases, with 18 bases between. Germline CDR1 reads LNHDA; CDR2 reads SQIVND (reference sequence). In nucleotides, the CDR3 is TGTGCCAGTAGTATCGGACGGGACCGCCCTATCGGGGAGCTGTTTTTT. It is translated as CASSIGRDRPIGELFF.

V and J are TRBV7-2 and TRBJ1-1; 7 nucleotides align to TRBD1. Trimming removed 4 bases from V and 1 base from J; junction bases left unmatched: 15. The CDR3 totals 18 residues. The germline gives CDR1 SGHTA, CDR2 FQGNSA. The CDR3 here is CASSSRMGRGRRNTEAFF. Here the CDR3 DNA reads TGTGCCAGCAGCTCGAGGATGGGCAGGGGGAGACGGAACACTGAAGCTTTCTTT.